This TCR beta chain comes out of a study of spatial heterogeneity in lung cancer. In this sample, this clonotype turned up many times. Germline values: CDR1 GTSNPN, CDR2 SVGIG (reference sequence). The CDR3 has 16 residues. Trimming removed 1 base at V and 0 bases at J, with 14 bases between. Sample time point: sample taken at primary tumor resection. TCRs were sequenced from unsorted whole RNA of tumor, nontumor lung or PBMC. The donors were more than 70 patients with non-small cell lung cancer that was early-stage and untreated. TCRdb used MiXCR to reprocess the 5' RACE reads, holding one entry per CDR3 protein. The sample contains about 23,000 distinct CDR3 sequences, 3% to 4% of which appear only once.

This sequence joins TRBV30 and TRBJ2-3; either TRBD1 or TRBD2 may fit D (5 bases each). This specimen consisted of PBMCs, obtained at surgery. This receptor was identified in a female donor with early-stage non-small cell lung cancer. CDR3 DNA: TGTGCCTGGAGTGCCCGTGGGGGTGGGAGCACAGATACGCAGTATTTT. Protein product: CAWSARGGGSTDTQYF.